This T cell receptor (beta chain) was sequenced for a study of technical replicates of blood from a few donors. Sequenced by immunoSEQ multiplex PCR; TCRdb stores in-frame clones only, minus some. The table records 85,000 to 100,000 clones, less than 95% of them present only once. This CDR3 is built from 16 residues. The clonotype comes from a human donor in good health. What was sequenced was T cells isolated from PBMCs. The chain has TRBV21-1 and TRBJ2-7; the DNA was not compared with TRBD1, the D call given in the table. TRBV21-1 counts as a pseudogene. DNA for the CDR3: TGTGCCAGCAACCTCCCTTCCGGGACAGTCAGCTACGAGCAGTACTTC. Encoded protein: CASNLPSGTVSYEQYF.